The source of this TCR beta chain is a study of T-cell reconstitution after alpha-beta-depleted transplantation in children. General study points: Some patients' high day-60 TCRbeta diversity was attributed to recipient cells surviving conditioning. There were reportedly several hundred expanded graft clones from which alpha-beta T cells came about two months after transplant. When one year had passed after transplant, most T-cell counts and diversity came from newly produced T cells.

For TCRbeta, the library was prepared with unique molecular identifiers. TCRdb recomputed calls from the PCR reads with MiXCR, one row per CDR3 protein. The table includes about 640,000 distinct CDR3 sequences, roughly 13% detected once. The table lists this clonotype with a few counts. What it binds is unknown. This clonotype originated in a male patient younger than 18 who had a stem cell transplant for acute myeloid leukemia, so the T cells may come from the graft donor. The sample was PBMCs, mostly from graft donor cells, taken 360 days after TCRalphabeta/CD19-depleted stem cell transplant.

DNA for the CDR3: TGCGCCAGCAGCCCGGGACTAGGCCTTTACGAGCAGTACTTC. It codes for CASSPGLGLYEQYF. V usage is TRBV5-1 and J usage is TRBJ2-7; 8 bases fit TRBD2. CDR1 SGHRS and CDR2 YFSETQ come from the germline V gene. This CDR3 contains 14 residues. The V segment lost 4 bases and the J segment 4 bases; nucleotides outside the gene matches: 7.